This T cell receptor (beta chain) was sequenced during a study of blood T cell repertoires in COVID-19. The wider study: The origin of the acute and convalescent COVID-19 samples was the United States, Italy and Spain. From T cells, B-cell-depleted T cells, or PBMCs came the material, which was cDNA or gDNA.

Profiled with immunoSEQ multiplex PCR; TCRdb holds only in-frame clones, not every one. This table holds approximately 300,000 clones, 80% to 90% found once. There are 14 residues in the CDR3. In germline, CDR1 is SGHVS, CDR2 FNYEAQ. The V and J ends lost 2 bases and 4 bases respectively, with 11 bases between them. This TCR was recovered from a man in his fifties or sixties with active or convalescent COVID-19. Input material: peripheral blood. The V and J genes are TRBV7-6 and TRBJ2-5, with D perhaps matching TRBD2 (5 bases). The CDR3 loop is CASSLQSRGETQYF. The CDR3 nucleotides are TGTGCCAGCAGCTTACAGTCCCGGGGAGAGACCCAGTACTTC.